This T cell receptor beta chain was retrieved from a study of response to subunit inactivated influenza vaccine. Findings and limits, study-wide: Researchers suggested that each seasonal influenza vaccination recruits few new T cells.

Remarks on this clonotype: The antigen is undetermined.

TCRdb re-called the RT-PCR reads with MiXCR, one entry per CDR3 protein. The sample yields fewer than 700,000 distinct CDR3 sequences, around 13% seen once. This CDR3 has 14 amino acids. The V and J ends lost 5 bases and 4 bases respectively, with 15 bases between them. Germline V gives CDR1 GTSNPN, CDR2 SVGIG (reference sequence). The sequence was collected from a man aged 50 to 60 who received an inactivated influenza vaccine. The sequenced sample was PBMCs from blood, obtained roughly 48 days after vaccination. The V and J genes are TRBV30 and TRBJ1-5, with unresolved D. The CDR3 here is CAWGYGTANQPQHF. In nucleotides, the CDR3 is TGTGCCTGGGGTTACGGCACTGCTAATCAGCCCCAGCATTTT.